Sequencing of this T cell receptor (beta chain) was carried out in a study of blood T cell repertoires in COVID-19. This CDR3 is 15 amino acids long. Germline CDR1 and CDR2: LNHNV and YYDKDF (reference sequence). The V gene end was trimmed by 3 bases and the J gene end by 5 bases; junction bases not matched to a gene: 8. Original data processing: Cell counts per sample came from amplifying reference gene primers. Sequencing was performed with immunoSEQ multiplex PCR; in TCRdb, only in-frame clones are kept and a portion is missing. The V and J calls and clone size were taken over from that table, and D and trimming were inferred from the DNA. The sample carries roughly 300,000 clones, 70% to 90% recorded once.

This sequence joins TRBV15 and TRBJ1-1; 8 bases are shared with TRBD1. The specimen was PBMCs or T cells enriched from blood (not recorded which). The receptor was derived from a woman in her 30s who had recovered from COVID-19. CDR3 nucleotide sequence: TGTGCCACCAGCAGGGCAGGGGGCAGGGGGACTGAAGCTTTCTTT. Translated: CATSRAGGRGTEAFF.